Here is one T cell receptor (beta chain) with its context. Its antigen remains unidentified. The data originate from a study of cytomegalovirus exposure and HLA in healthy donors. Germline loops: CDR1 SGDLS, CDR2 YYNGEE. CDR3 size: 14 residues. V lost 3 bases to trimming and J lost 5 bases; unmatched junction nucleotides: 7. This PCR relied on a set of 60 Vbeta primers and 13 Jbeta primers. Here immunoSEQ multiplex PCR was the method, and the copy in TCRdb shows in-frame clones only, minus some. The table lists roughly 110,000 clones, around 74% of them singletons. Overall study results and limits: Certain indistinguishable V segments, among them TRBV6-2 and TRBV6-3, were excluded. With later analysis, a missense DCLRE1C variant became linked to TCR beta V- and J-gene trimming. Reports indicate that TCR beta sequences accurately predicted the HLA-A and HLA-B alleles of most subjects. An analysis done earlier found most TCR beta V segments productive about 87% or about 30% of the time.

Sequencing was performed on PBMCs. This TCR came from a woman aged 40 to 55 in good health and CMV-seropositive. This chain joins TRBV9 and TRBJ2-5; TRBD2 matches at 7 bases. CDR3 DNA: TGTGCCAGCAGCGCCGAGCGGGGAAGCGAGACCCAGTACTTC. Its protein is CASSAERGSETQYF.